The 9 T cell receptor beta chains listed next were all sequenced from one sample in a study of B cell selection in AIRE deficiency. CD4+CD127+ cells were sorted as the conventional CD4 T cells. TCRdb's table, derived via immunoSEQ multiplex PCR, lists solely in-frame clones and lacks some. The sample consists of fewer than 30,000 clones, roughly 97% of them appearing once. The specimen was CD4+CD127+ conventional T cells sorted from PBMCs. Every receptor here comes from a human donor in good health.

The chain links TRBV5-1 to TRBJ2-5; 7 bases map to TRBD1. The CDR3 totals 14 residues. In germline, CDR1 is SGHRS, CDR2 YFSETQ. J lost 3 bases, V lost 4 bases, and 6 bases had no gene match. The CDR3 DNA follows: TGCGCCAGCAGCATGCAAGGACAGGAAGAGACCCAGTACTTC. This sequence encodes CASSMQGQEETQYF.

The J gene is TRBJ1-4, the V gene TRBV5-4; weak D call: TRBD1 (6 bases). The CDR3 sequence is 16 residues long. From germline, CDR1 is SGHNT and CDR2 YYREEE (reference sequence). The ends were cut back, 0 bases at V and 0 bases at J, with 9 bases in the middle. CDR3 region: CASSLAGQPTNEKLFF. In nucleotides, the CDR3 is TGTGCCAGCAGCTTGGCTGGACAGCCAACTAATGAAAAACTGTTTTTT.

This clone has a single count. This chain links TRBV6-4 with TRBJ2-3; 9 positions match TRBD2. Germline CDR1 and CDR2: MRHNA and SNTAGT. The CDR3 loop spans 17 amino acids. J was trimmed by 6 bases and V by 0 bases; bases with no gene match: 10. The CDR3, as DNA: TGTGCCAGCAGTGACTCGACCGCAGGCGGGAGGGCCGATACGCAGTATTTT. As protein: CASSDSTAGGRADTQYF.

This clone was counted a single time. This chain connects TRBV5-5 to TRBJ1-2; D perhaps matches TRBD1 (5 bases). CDR1 is SGHKS and CDR2 is YYEKEE in the germline V gene (reference sequence). The V gene lost 5 bases and the J gene lost 6 bases, with 11 bases spanning the gap. The CDR3 runs to 12 residues. The CDR3 DNA reads TGTGCCAGCAGTCGGGACGGCGATGGCTACACCTTC. This translates into CASSRDGDGYTF. The whole variable domain, filled in from reference TRBV5-5 and TRBJ1-2, reads DAGVTQSPTHLIKTRGQQVTLRCSPISGHKSVSWYQQVLGQGPQFIFQYYEKEERGRGNFPDRFSARQFPNYSSELNVNALLLGDSALYLCASSRDGDGYTFGSGTRLTVV.

V gene TRBV5-4 combines with J gene TRBJ2-2; D is ambiguous. The V gene lost 4 bases and the J gene lost 5 bases, with 15 bases spanning the gap. This CDR3 is 15 amino acids long. Germline-derived CDR1 and CDR2 are SGHNT and YYREEE (reference sequence). The CDR3 DNA reads TGTGCCAGCAGCCTCGGTGGTAAGGATACCGGGGAGCTGTTTTTT. Its translation is CASSLGGKDTGELFF.

The chain couples TRBV6-5 to TRBJ1-2; D perhaps matches TRBD1 (5 bases). V was cut by 7 bases and J by 2 bases, with 11 bases left in between. Germline V lookup: CDR1 MNHEY, CDR2 SVGAGI. The length of the CDR3 is 13 residues. CDR3 residues: CASTQGGNYGYTF. The CDR3 coding sequence is TGTGCCAGCACCCAGGGTGGGAACTATGGCTACACCTTC.

The chain joins TRBV7-2 to TRBJ2-2; the match to TRBD2 covers 7 bases. Trimming cost V 4 bases and J 0 bases; bases outside gene matches: 5. CDR1 and CDR2 from the germline V gene are SGHTA and FQGNSA. CDR3 length: 16 residues. The CDR3 bases are TGTGCCAGCAGCTCGCAGGGAGGGGCGAACACCGGGGAGCTGTTTTTT. It specifies CASSSQGGANTGELFF.

The chain is built from TRBV7-3 and TRBJ1-5; no definite D call. Germline values: CDR1 SGHTA, CDR2 FQGTGA. There are 13 residues in the CDR3. Between the trimmed V and J ends, which lost 0 bases and 5 bases, there was a span of 5 bases. The chain's CDR3 is CASSLTLDQPQHF. CDR3 sequence (DNA): TGTGCCAGCAGCTTAACGTTAGATCAGCCCCAGCATTTT.

The genes are TRBV4-2 and TRBJ2-7; 9 positions match TRBD2. The CDR3 is 13 residues long. Germline loops: CDR1 LGHNA, CDR2 YNFKEQ. Germline trimming cut 1 base from V and 5 bases from J; bases unmatched to any gene: 0. CDR3 region: CASSQGLADEQYF. CDR3 bases: TGTGCCAGCAGCCAAGGACTAGCGGACGAGCAGTACTTC.